The clone carrying this TCR beta chain was detected only once. Its matching antigen is unknown. The sample comes from a study of cytomegalovirus exposure and HLA in healthy donors. Overall study context: An early data release held around 80 million unique TCRs from HLA-typed donors.

V gave up 0 bases and J gave up 0 bases, with 9 bases separating them. The CDR3 has 15 residues. The germline V gene encodes CDR1 MNHEY and CDR2 SVGAGI. Samples came from healthy bone marrow donors. The primer mix had 60 Vbeta and 13 Jbeta primers. TCRdb's copy holds only in-frame clones and misses some; the assay was immunoSEQ multiplex PCR. This table has fewer than 95,000 clones, 85% appearing once. Study results and limitations: Listed as cytomegalovirus-associated were 150 to 200 TCR beta chains. Rates of TCR association differed by HLA locus in a later analysis, with DRB1 highest and HLA-C lowest.

The rearrangement links TRBV6-5 to TRBJ2-7; weak D call: TRBD2 (5 bases). This clonotype originated in a man aged 40-49 years in good health and CMV-seropositive. Sequences were obtained from PBMCs. This CDR3 is CASSYSGSRSYEQYF. CDR3 nucleotide sequence: TGTGCCAGCAGTTACTCGGGGAGTCGCTCCTACGAGCAGTACTTC.